One sample yielded the 18 T cell receptor beta chains listed below, sequenced in a study of CD8+CD57+ T cells in acquired aplastic anemia. Using genomic DNA as the template, TCR beta VDJ and CDR3 profiling was carried out. TCRdb redid the calling of the reads with MiXCR, one entry per CDR3 protein. This table has 150,000 to 180,000 distinct CDR3 sequences, roughly half appearing once. Selection for sequencing was limited to patients who had shown CD8+CD57+ cell expansion by flow cytometry. The specimen was sorted CD4+, CD8+, or CD8+CD57+ T cells (not recorded which) from PBMCs. These receptors were taken from a human donor with aplastic anemia.

In this sample, this clonotype turned up many times. The rearrangement links TRBV11-1 to TRBJ2-7, with TRBD1 identical over 8 bases. CDR1 is SGHAT and CDR2 is FQDESV in the germline V gene (reference sequence). V trimming: 4 bases; J trimming: 2 bases; junction bases outside the gene matches: 10. This CDR3 is 16 amino acids long. CDR3 sequence (DNA): TGTGCCAGCAGCTCGACCCTCGGACAGGGCCCCTACGAGCAGTACTTC. Amino acids: CASSSTLGQGPYEQYF.

This clonotype came up many times. The V call is TRBV6-1, the J call TRBJ2-3; TRBD2 matches at 8 bases. The CDR3 totals 15 residues. Unmatched junction bases numbered 5, after V lost 5 bases and J lost 1 base. Germline lookup yields CDR1 MNHNS and CDR2 SASEGT. DNA for the CDR3: TGTGCCAGCAGTCGAAGCGGGGGCCGCACAGATACGCAGTATTTT. Amino acids: CASSRSGGRTDTQYF.

Only a few counts were recorded for this clonotype. The chain employs TRBV10-3 and TRBJ1-2; D gene ambiguous. Trimming shortened V by 7 bases and J by 3 bases, and 9 bases separated the two germline ends. The germline V gene has CDR1 ENHRY and CDR2 SYGVKD. The CDR3 has 12 residues. CDR3 DNA: TGTGCCATCATGGGTCTCGACTATGGCTACACCTTC. This translates into CAIMGLDYGYTF.

There are a few counts of this clonotype. The chain carries TRBV6-1 and TRBJ2-5, with D maybe TRBD1 (7 bases). Germline CDR1 MNHNS, CDR2 SASEGT. Trimming pared 7 bases from V and 4 bases from J, leaving 22 bases between. The CDR3 runs 16 residues. CDR3 bases: TGTGCCAGCAACCCGCAGTGGCAGGGGGGTCGAGAGACCCAGTACTTC. Its translation is CASNPQWQGGRETQYF.

The chain couples TRBV29-1 to TRBJ2-1, with D maybe TRBD2 (5 bases). There are 15 residues in the CDR3. V was pared by 1 base and J by 10 bases, with 20 bases between. Germline V lookup: CDR1 SQVTM, CDR2 ANQGSEA. CDR3 in amino acids: CSVEGPSGQLYEQFF. The CDR3 nucleotides are TGCAGCGTTGAAGGACCGAGCGGCCAGCTCTACGAGCAGTTCTTC.

Many counts were recorded for this clonotype. The chain joins TRBV20-1 to TRBJ2-2; tentatively, D is TRBD1 (5 bases). V lost 0 bases, J lost 3 bases, and 11 bases lay in between. CDR1 and CDR2 from the germline V gene are DFQATT and SNEGSKA (reference sequence). CDR3 size: 15 residues. The chain's CDR3 is CSARDVDSYTGELFF. CDR3 sequence (DNA): TGCAGTGCTAGAGATGTCGACAGTTACACCGGGGAGCTGTTTTTT.

V is TRBV5-1 and J is TRBJ2-7; D uncertain. Trimming took off 0 bases at V and 2 bases at J, with 12 bases between the two ends. Germline CDR1 reads SGHRS; CDR2 reads YFSETQ. The CDR3 totals 15 residues. CDR3: CASSLGDGGTYEQYF. CDR3 nucleotides: TGCGCCAGCAGCTTGGGAGATGGCGGAACCTACGAGCAGTACTTC.

The V call is TRBV12-3 or TRBV12-4, the J call TRBJ1-6; D is uncertain. This CDR3 region has 13 residues. V shed 7 bases and J shed 7 bases, with 11 bases lying between them. This chain's CDR3 is CASILGWNSPLHF. CDR3 DNA: TGTGCCAGCATCCTGGGGTGGAATTCACCCCTCCACTTT.

This clonotype was observed at least ten times. The rearrangement uses TRBV6-1 and TRBJ2-1; D possibly corresponds to TRBD2 (6 bases). Trimming removed 6 bases from V and 5 bases from J, with 17 bases in between. Per the germline V gene, CDR1 is MNHNS and CDR2 is SASEGT. The CDR3 consists of 15 residues. This chain's CDR3 is CASRLASGLDNEQFF. CDR3 DNA: TGTGCCAGCAGACTAGCTTCCGGGCTAGACAATGAGCAGTTCTTC.

The rearrangement links TRBV19 to TRBJ1-1; D is undetermined. Trimming pared 8 bases from V and 4 bases from J, leaving 20 bases between. The germline CDR1 and CDR2 sequences are LNHDA and SQIVND (reference sequence). The CDR3 has 15 amino acids. CDR3 nucleotides: TGTGCCAGTGGAAACCCGAGACCGGCGGGCACTGAAGCTTTCTTT. It yields the protein CASGNPRPAGTEAFF.

Here the CDR3 DNA reads TGTGCCAGCAGTGAAATTGGGTCACTCAACGAGCAGTACTTC. Its protein is CASSEIGSLNEQYF. This chain links TRBV25-1 with TRBJ2-7; D is unclear. Germline CDR1 and CDR2: MGHDK and SYGVNS. The CDR3 totals 14 residues. With 2 bases removed from V and 5 bases from J, the gap between germline ends came to 13 bases.

This clonotype was seen at least ten times. The chain links TRBV12-3 or TRBV12-4 to TRBJ1-5; D is unresolved. The V gene lost 3 bases and the J gene lost 3 bases, with 9 bases spanning the gap. CDR3 length: 14 residues. The CDR3 here is CASSFSDDNQPQHF. CDR3 DNA sequence: TGTGCCAGCAGTTTTTCAGATGACAATCAGCCCCAGCATTTT.

This clonotype was seen many times. The V and J genes are TRBV29-1 and TRBJ2-1; no clear D gene. This CDR3 is built from 16 residues. Trimming left V 6 bases short and J 4 bases short, with 22 bases between. Germline-derived CDR1 and CDR2 are SQVTM and ANQGSEA. Written as DNA, the CDR3 is TGCAGCGTAGTTGGCAAAGGAACAGTTCTATACAATGAGCAGTTCTTC. Translated, it gives CSVVGKGTVLYNEQFF.

The V gene is TRBV20-1, the J gene TRBJ1-1; no firm D call. CDR3 length: 12 amino acids. Looked up from germline, CDR1 is DFQATT and CDR2 is SNEGSKA (reference sequence). V dropped 6 bases and J dropped 1 base, with 9 bases sitting between them. The chain's CDR3 is CSASSPNTEAFF. CDR3 nucleotide sequence: TGCAGTGCCAGTAGCCCGAACACTGAAGCTTTCTTT.

This clonotype was counted a few times. The chain employs TRBV5-5 and TRBJ2-3; D may be TRBD2 (6 bases). This CDR3 has 14 residues. V was pared by 3 bases and J by 2 bases, with 10 bases between. Germline values: CDR1 SGHKS, CDR2 YYEKEE (reference sequence). The CDR3 DNA sequence: TGTGCCAGCAGCTCGGGACTTTCCACAGATACGCAGTATTTT. This sequence encodes CASSSGLSTDTQYF.

In this sample, this clonotype turned up many times. The chain links TRBV6-1 to TRBJ2-5, with TRBD1 matching over 10 bases. The V gene end was trimmed by 6 bases and the J gene end by 4 bases; junction bases not matched to a gene: 2. The CDR3 has 13 residues. CDR1 and CDR2 (germline): MNHNS, SASEGT. CDR3 residues: CASSRDRGETQYF. DNA of the CDR3: TGTGCCAGCAGCCGGGACAGGGGAGAGACCCAGTACTTC.

In its sample, this clonotype was seen many times. The chain recombines TRBV7-2 with TRBJ1-2; TRBD1 is a possible D gene (6 bases). Trimming cost V 6 bases and J 8 bases, with 13 bases left between them. Germline CDR1 is SGHTA and CDR2 is FQGNSA. The CDR3 runs to 12 residues. The CDR3 DNA reads TGTGCCAGCAGAATTTGGGGGGGCGGCTACACCTTC. Residues: CASRIWGGGYTF.

This chain connects TRBV19 to TRBJ1-1; D gene unclear. Trimming pared 5 bases from V and 2 bases from J, leaving 18 bases between. Germline-derived CDR1 and CDR2 are LNHDA and SQIVND (reference sequence). This CDR3 is built from 16 residues. CDR3 nucleotides: TGTGCCAGTAGTGCGCCATTGTGGGCAGTTAACACTGAAGCTTTCTTT. This encodes CASSAPLWAVNTEAFF. The complete variable domain, with remaining parts taken from reference TRBV19 and TRBJ1-1, reads DGGITQSPKYLFRKEGQNVTLSCEQNLNHDAMYWYRQDPGQGLRLIYYSQIVNDFQKGDIAEGYSVSREKKESFPLTVTSAQKNPTAFYLCASSAPLWAVNTEAFFGQGTRLTVV.